One and the same sample provided the 30 T cell receptor beta chains below, sequenced in a study of blood T cell repertoires in COVID-19. Profiling relied on immunoSEQ multiplex PCR, and the TCRdb table lists in-frame clones only, not all of them. The table records under 15,000 clones, 83% of them present only once. Sequencing was performed on peripheral blood. These receptors originate from a man aged 35 to 55 with active or convalescent COVID-19.

The chain employs TRBV19 and TRBJ2-4; 8 nucleotides agree with TRBD1. After removal of 3 bases from V and 3 bases from J, the junction contained 4 bases not matched to a gene. CDR1 is LNHDA, CDR2 SQIVND, per germline (reference sequence). The CDR3 spans 15 residues. The CDR3 DNA reads as TGTGCCAGTAGTATGGCAGGGGGCGACAAAAACATTCAGTACTTC. Encoded protein: CASSMAGGDKNIQYF.

This chain connects TRBV3-1 (or the pseudogene TRBV3-2) to TRBJ1-3; perhaps TRBD1 as D (6 bases). Germline-derived CDR1 and CDR2 are LGHDT and YNNKEL (reference sequence). Trimming pared 1 base from V and 2 bases from J, leaving 12 bases between. The CDR3 length is 16 residues. In DNA form, the CDR3 reads TGTGCCAGCAGCCAAGGACAGGCCGGCGCTGGAAACACCATATATTTT. The encoded protein is CASSQGQAGAGNTIYF.

V is TRBV9 and J is TRBJ2-1, with D possibly matching TRBD2 (6 bases). Germline CDR1 SGDLS, CDR2 YYNGEE. The CDR3 has 14 residues. Trimming shortened V by 1 base and J by 7 bases, and 12 bases separated the two germline ends. CDR3 amino acids: CASSVTGASNEQFF. CDR3 DNA sequence: TGTGCCAGCAGCGTAACGGGAGCTTCGAATGAGCAGTTCTTC.

A word on this clone: Other DNA sequences of this sample code for an identical CDR3. The rearrangement joins TRBV9 to TRBJ1-1, with TRBD1 identical over 9 bases. From germline, CDR1 is SGDLS and CDR2 YYNGEE. Trimming cost V 4 bases and J 4 bases; bases outside gene matches: 5. The CDR3 runs to 14 residues. The chain's CDR3 is CASSPGTGSTEAFF. The DNA for the CDR3 is TGTGCCAGCAGCCCCGGGACAGGGAGCACTGAAGCTTTCTTT. Full variable domain (rest looked up from reference TRBV9 and TRBJ1-1): DSGVTQTPKHLITATGQRVTLRCSPRSGDLSVYWYQQSLDQGLQFLIQYYNGEERAKGNILERFSAQQFPDLHSELNLSSLELGDSALYFCASSPGTGSTEAFFGQGTRLTVV.

This sequence joins TRBV4-3 and TRBJ2-6; possible D gene TRBD1, 6 bases. The germline CDR1 and CDR2 sequences are LGHNA and YSLEER. With 2 bases removed from V and 0 bases from J, the gap between germline ends came to 8 bases. The length of the CDR3 is 16 residues. CDR3: CASSQTGPSGANVLTF. The CDR3 DNA follows: TGCGCCAGCAGCCAAACAGGGCCCTCTGGGGCCAACGTCCTGACTTTC.

The chain uses TRBV6-5 and TRBJ1-4; 7 bases match TRBD1. Germline V CDR1 and CDR2: MNHEY, SVGAGI. V gave up 6 bases and J gave up 8 bases; unmatched junction bases: 12. The CDR3 is 15 amino acids. The CDR3 spells CASRDDRAFSEKLFF. The CDR3 nucleotides are TGTGCCAGCAGGGACGACAGGGCATTTAGCGAAAAACTGTTTTTT.

The chain couples TRBV12-5 to TRBJ1-1; no reliable D call. The CDR3 is 13 residues long. Trimming cost V 7 bases and J 1 base, with 10 bases left between them. CDR1 and CDR2 from the germline V gene are LGHNT and FRNRAP. The CDR3 reads CASDFNSNTEAFF. In DNA form, the CDR3 reads TGTGCTAGTGACTTTAACTCGAACACTGAAGCTTTCTTT.

The chain carries TRBV6-5 and TRBJ1-4; 9 nucleotides line up with TRBD1. CDR1 is MNHEY, CDR2 SVGAGI, per germline. V trimming: 9 bases; J trimming: 11 bases; junction bases outside the gene matches: 16. CDR3 length: 15 residues. The CDR3 spells CASAQGGQGMGKLFF. The CDR3 bases are TGTGCCAGTGCCCAAGGGGGACAGGGAATGGGGAAACTGTTTTTT.

The rearrangement links TRBV21-1 to TRBJ2-7; the DNA was not compared with TRBD1, the D call given in the table. TRBV21-1 is tagged as a pseudogene. The CDR3 is 12 amino acids. The CDR3 loop reads CANQTASYEQYF. Written as DNA, the CDR3 is TGTGCCAACCAGACAGCCTCCTACGAGCAGTACTTC.

The chain combines TRBV28 with TRBJ1-2, with 10 bases matching TRBD1. The CDR3 is 14 residues long. The germline gives CDR1 MDHEN, CDR2 SYDVKM. V was pared by 6 bases and J by 7 bases, with 8 bases of the junction left unmatched. CDR3 DNA: TGTGCCAGCAGACCCCCGGGACAGGGGATTGGCTACACCTTC. This gives the protein CASRPPGQGIGYTF.

This clone was counted between two and nine times. The rearrangement uses TRBV6-6 and TRBJ2-1; possible D gene TRBD2, 6 bases. Deletions cut 8 bases from V and 1 base from J, with 9 bases between. This CDR3 region has 13 residues. Germline V lookup: CDR1 MNHNY, CDR2 SVGAGI (reference sequence). CDR3 amino acids: CASWGDSYNEQFF. The CDR3 DNA is TGTGCCAGCTGGGGGGATTCCTACAATGAGCAGTTCTTC.

The chain couples TRBV28 to TRBJ2-7; 14 bases align to TRBD2. The CDR3 has 15 amino acids. Germline CDR1 and CDR2: MDHEN and SYDVKM. J was trimmed by 4 bases and V by 5 bases; bases with no gene match: 4. Here the CDR3 DNA reads TGTGCCAGCAGTCCGACTAGCGGGGGGGCGTACGAGCAGTACTTC. Translation: CASSPTSGGAYEQYF. Full variable domain (remainder filled in from reference TRBV28 and TRBJ2-7): DVKVTQSSRYLVKRTGEKVFLECVQDMDHENMFWYRQDPGLGLRLIYFSYDVKMKEKGDIPEGYSVSREKKERFSLILESASTNQTSMYLCASSPTSGGAYEQYFGPGTRLTVT.

This chain joins TRBV2 and TRBJ1-6; 9 bases fit TRBD1. J lost 7 bases, V lost 8 bases, and 3 bases had no gene match. The V gene's germline CDR1 is SNHLY and CDR2 FYNNEI. This CDR3 has 13 amino acids. This CDR3 reads CASFGQGNSPLHF. The DNA for the CDR3 is TGTGCCAGCTTTGGACAGGGGAATTCACCCCTCCACTTT.

This clone ranks as medium-sized. This chain links TRBV11-3 with TRBJ1-1; D remains unclear. The CDR3 loop spans 14 amino acids. CDR1 is SGHNT and CDR2 is YENEEA in the germline V gene. Trimming shortened V by 5 bases and J by 0 bases, and 10 bases separated the two germline ends. The DNA of the CDR3 is TGTGCCAGCAGCCTGGTTAGAATGAACACTGAAGCTTTCTTT. It encodes CASSLVRMNTEAFF.

This clone was counted a single time. The rearrangement uses TRBV10-3 and TRBJ1-5, with 7 positions matching TRBD1. The J segment lost 0 bases and the V segment lost 9 bases, leaving 5 bases of the junction unmatched. This CDR3 is 14 amino acids long. Germline V gene sequence: CDR1 ENHRY, CDR2 SYGVKD. As DNA, the CDR3 is TGTGCCATAGGACAGGAATATAGCAATCAGCCCCAGCATTTT. This encodes CAIGQEYSNQPQHF.

DNA for the CDR3: TGTGCCAGCAGCTTCCAGGGTTACAATGAGCAGTTCTTC. It translates to CASSFQGYNEQFF. The genes are TRBV7-3 and TRBJ2-1, with a tentative D call TRBD1 (5 bases). Germline loops: CDR1 SGHTA, CDR2 FQGTGA. The CDR3 totals 13 residues. Deletions cut 3 bases from V and 4 bases from J, with 7 bases between. Using reference TRBV7-3 and TRBJ2-1 for the parts outside the CDR3, the full variable domain is GAGVSQTPSNKVTEKGKYVELRCDPISGHTALYWYRQSLGQGPEFLIYFQGTGAADDSGLPNDRFFAVRPEGSVSTLKIQRTERGDSAVYLCASSFQGYNEQFFGPGTRLTVL.

The chain employs TRBV2 and TRBJ2-3, with 7 bases identical to TRBD1. The J segment lost 2 bases and the V segment lost 8 bases, leaving 10 bases of the junction unmatched. Looked up from germline, CDR1 is SNHLY and CDR2 is FYNNEI. The CDR3 runs to 15 residues. CDR3 bases: TGTGCCAGCGCTTATCCGGGACAGTTCACAGATACGCAGTATTTT. The encoded protein is CASAYPGQFTDTQYF.

V and J are TRBV28 and TRBJ1-2, with 8 bases matching TRBD1. Germline V gives CDR1 MDHEN, CDR2 SYDVKM. The CDR3 totals 16 residues. Unmatched junction bases numbered 7, after V lost 2 bases and J lost 2 bases. The CDR3 loop reads CASSLPVGTGNYGYTF. The CDR3 coding sequence is TGTGCCAGCAGTTTACCCGTAGGGACAGGCAACTATGGCTACACCTTC.

This clone was observed once. V gene TRBV19 combines with J gene TRBJ1-1, with TRBD1 identical over 9 bases. The germline gives CDR1 LNHDA, CDR2 SQIVND (reference sequence). Trimming cost V 3 bases and J 2 bases; bases outside gene matches: 7. This CDR3 contains 16 residues. This CDR3 is CASSIWGQGVNTEAFF. CDR3 in DNA: TGTGCCAGTAGTATTTGGGGACAGGGAGTCAACACTGAAGCTTTCTTT.

V and J are TRBV5-6 and TRBJ2-2; TRBD1 aligns across 7 bases. Germline V lookup: CDR1 SGHDT, CDR2 YYEEEE. Trimming took 5 bases from V and 1 from J; bases not matched to a gene: 8. This CDR3 has 16 amino acids. The CDR3: CASSPRRTGNTGELFF. CDR3 coding DNA: TGTGCCAGCAGTCCCCGCCGGACAGGGAACACCGGGGAGCTGTTTTTT.

The chain carries TRBV19 and TRBJ2-5; 7 bases fit TRBD2. This CDR3 has 15 residues. Looked up from germline, CDR1 is LNHDA and CDR2 is SQIVND (reference sequence). The J segment lost 4 bases and the V segment lost 1 base, leaving 6 bases of the junction unmatched. As DNA, the CDR3 is TGTGCCAGTAGTATAGGCGGGGGTTCCCGAGAGACCCAGTACTTC. Amino acid sequence: CASSIGGGSRETQYF.

A single count supports this clone. The V and J genes are TRBV28 and TRBJ1-1; D is perhaps TRBD1 (5 bases). Trimming left V 3 bases short and J 7 bases short, with 15 bases between. This CDR3 contains 14 residues. In germline, CDR1 is MDHEN, CDR2 SYDVKM. In DNA, the CDR3 is TGTGCCAGCAGTTTCGGGGGGTCTCGGGGTGAAGCTTTCTTT. Translation gives CASSFGGSRGEAFF.

The V and J genes are TRBV28 and TRBJ1-6, with D hard to call. The CDR3 sequence is 12 residues long. CDR1 is MDHEN, CDR2 SYDVKM, per germline. V lost 4 bases and J 13 bases, leaving 11 bases between the germline ends. CDR3 bases: TGTGCCAGCAGTTCCCCAGGTGCTCCCCTCCACTTT. As protein: CASSSPGAPLHF.

This sequence joins TRBV9 and TRBJ2-5; a possible D gene is TRBD1 (7 bases). Germline assignment: CDR1 SGDLS and CDR2 YYNGEE. This CDR3 region has 14 residues. Trimming stripped 4 bases from V and 5 bases from J, with 15 bases between. CDR3 DNA sequence: TGTGCCAGCAGCCTCAGGGGGGCAGTGGAGACCCAGTACTTC. Its translation: CASSLRGAVETQYF.

V gene TRBV24-1 combines with J gene TRBJ2-5, with TRBD1 matching over 10 bases. The CDR3 sequence is 16 residues long. Germline V gives CDR1 KGHDR, CDR2 SFDVKD. With 2 bases clipped from V and 4 bases from J, the junction kept 6 bases outside the gene matches. The CDR3: CATSDWRRDRGETQYF. CDR3 bases: TGTGCCACCAGTGATTGGCGCCGGGACAGGGGAGAGACCCAGTACTTC.

The CDR3 spells CASSLMGTGRGRNEKLFF. As DNA, the CDR3 is TGTGCCAGCAGCCTCATGGGGACAGGACGGGGTCGGAACGAAAAACTGTTTTTT. V and J are TRBV2 and TRBJ1-4, with 8 positions matching TRBD1. Looked up from germline, CDR1 is SNHLY and CDR2 is FYNNEI. The CDR3 is made up of 18 amino acids. J gave up 8 bases and V 6 bases, and 20 bases lay outside the gene matches.

The CDR3 coding sequence is TGTGCCAGCAGTCGTTGGGGAAGCGGGAGGGACACAGATACGCAGTATTTT. The encoded protein is CASSRWGSGRDTDTQYF. V usage is TRBV6-6 and J usage is TRBJ2-3; 10 nucleotides align to TRBD2. The CDR3 runs 17 residues. Germline V lookup: CDR1 MNHNY, CDR2 SVGAGI (reference sequence). J lost 2 bases, V lost 5 bases, and 10 bases had no gene match.

The V call is TRBV6-6, the J call TRBJ2-3; TRBD1 matches at 7 bases. V lost 8 bases, J lost 1 base, and 0 bases stayed unmatched. This CDR3 is built from 12 residues. The V gene's germline CDR1 is MNHNY and CDR2 SVGAGI (reference sequence). The CDR3 DNA reads as TGTGCCAGCGACAGGGGCACAGATACGCAGTATTTT. Amino acids: CASDRGTDTQYF.

This chain joins TRBV9 and TRBJ1-2; 8 bases map to TRBD1. Germline V gene lookup returns CDR1 SGDLS and CDR2 YYNGEE. With 1 base clipped from V and 4 bases from J, the junction kept 3 bases outside the gene matches. The CDR3 length is 14 residues. The CDR3 nucleotides are TGTGCCAGCAGCGTACAGGACAGGGCCTATGGCTACACCTTC. Protein sequence: CASSVQDRAYGYTF.

The rearrangement joins TRBV29-1 to TRBJ1-3; D perhaps matches TRBD1 (5 bases). The V end lost 4 bases, the J end lost 10 bases, and 14 bases lay between the germline ends. Germline assignment: CDR1 SQVTM and CDR2 ANQGSEA. CDR3 length: 12 amino acids. The CDR3: CSVVSQGETIYF. In nucleotides, the CDR3 is TGCAGCGTTGTTTCCCAGGGCGAGACCATATATTTT. Supplemented by reference TRBV29-1 and TRBJ1-3, the full variable domain reads SAVISQKPSRDICQRGTSLTIQCQVDSQVTMMFWYRQQPGQSLTLIATANQGSEATYESGFVIDKFPISRPNLTFSTLTVSNMSPEDSSIYLCSVVSQGETIYFGEGSWLTVV.